One sample yielded the 23 T cell receptor beta chains listed below, sequenced in a study of response to subunit inactivated influenza vaccine. In TCRdb, the RT-PCR reads were re-called with MiXCR into one record per CDR3 protein. The table has roughly 710,000 distinct CDR3 sequences, about 15% seen once. The sample in question was PBMCs from blood, obtained approximately 15 days before vaccination. Receptors originate from a man in his fifties or sixties who received an inactivated influenza vaccine.

This clonotype showed up just a few times. The chain combines TRBV27 with TRBJ1-5; tentatively, D is TRBD1 (6 bases). The germline V and J ends were trimmed by 2 bases and 0 bases, with 11 bases remaining between them. The CDR3 loop spans 16 amino acids. Germline CDR1 and CDR2: MNHEY and SMNVEV (reference sequence). The CDR3 coding sequence is TGTGCCAGCAGTTTAAAGTGGGGGGCTAGCAATCAGCCCCAGCATTTT. Its protein product is CASSLKWGASNQPQHF.

The rearrangement links TRBV30 to TRBJ2-5; 11 positions agree with TRBD2. The junction had 6 bases not matched to a gene; V was cut back by 4 bases and J by 2 bases. The CDR3 totals 15 residues. The germline CDR1 and CDR2 sequences are GTSNPN and SVGIG (reference sequence). CDR3 DNA sequence: TGTGCCTGGAAATCAGGGACTAGCGGACAAGAGACCCAGTACTTC. The encoded protein is CAWKSGTSGQETQYF.

This chain joins TRBV27 and TRBJ1-5; 11 nucleotides align to TRBD1. This CDR3 spans 18 amino acids. Unmatched junction bases numbered 14, after V lost 5 bases and J lost 5 bases. The germline CDR1 and CDR2 sequences are MNHEY and SMNVEV (reference sequence). CDR3: CASSPGQGAGFFDQPQHF. CDR3 DNA sequence: TGTGCCAGCAGTCCCGGACAGGGGGCTGGGTTTTTTGATCAGCCCCAGCATTTT.

Only a few counts were recorded for this clonotype. The chain combines TRBV11-2 with TRBJ1-2; D remains unclear. The germline V gene has CDR1 SGHAT and CDR2 FQNNGV. This CDR3 has 16 residues. Trimming removed 1 base at V and 3 bases at J, with 15 bases between. CDR3 nucleotides: TGTGCCAGCAGCTTAGGATCGAGAGGCCCGTACTATGGCTACACCTTC. Translated, it gives CASSLGSRGPYYGYTF.

The CDR3 DNA reads as TGTGCCAGCAGTCCCATTGGTAGCCTCTCCTACAATGAGCAGTTCTTC. This codes for CASSPIGSLSYNEQFF. The chain links TRBV6-2 or TRBV6-3 to TRBJ2-1; D is ambiguous. The CDR3 has 16 residues. CDR1 is MNHEY, CDR2 SVGEGT, per germline. V shed 5 bases and J shed 0 bases, with 14 bases lying between them.

The chain recombines TRBV5-1 with TRBJ2-2, with 9 bases matching TRBD1. CDR1 and CDR2 (germline): SGHRS, YFSETQ. The CDR3 loop spans 14 amino acids. V lost 4 bases to trimming and J lost 4 bases; unmatched junction nucleotides: 2. The CDR3 here is CASSPDRGTGELFF. CDR3 bases: TGCGCCAGCAGCCCGGACAGGGGCACCGGGGAGCTGTTTTTT.

This clonotype was recorded a few times. This chain connects TRBV7-2 to TRBJ1-6; 9 bases map to TRBD1. The CDR3 contains 15 residues. Germline values: CDR1 SGHTA, CDR2 FQGNSA. Trimming removed 3 bases from V and 5 bases from J; junction bases left unmatched: 2. The CDR3: CASSFWDRDNSPLHF. DNA for the CDR3: TGTGCCAGCAGCTTCTGGGACAGGGATAATTCACCCCTCCACTTT. Full variable domain (missing parts from reference TRBV7-2 and TRBJ1-6): GAGVSQSPSNKVTEKGKDVELRCDPISGHTALYWYRQSLGQGLEFLIYFQGNSAPDKSGLPSDRFSAERTGGSVSTLTIQRTQQEDSAVYLCASSFWDRDNSPLHFGNGTRLTVT.

This clonotype came up a few times. CDR3 protein: CASMARGGNTEAFF. The DNA for the CDR3 is TGTGCCAGCATGGCACGGGGTGGGAACACTGAAGCTTTCTTT. The chain joins TRBV27 to TRBJ1-1; no clear D gene. The CDR3 covers 14 residues. V lost 7 bases and J 1 base, leaving 13 bases between the germline ends. Per germline, CDR1 MNHEY and CDR2 SMNVEV (reference sequence).

The V call is TRBV12-3 or TRBV12-4, the J call TRBJ1-5; maybe TRBD1 (6 bases). V was trimmed by 6 bases and J by 2 bases, leaving 14 bases between them. CDR3 length: 15 residues. The CDR3 loop is CASSSQGKGNQPQHF. CDR3 DNA sequence: TGTGCCAGCAGCTCACAGGGTAAGGGCAATCAGCCCCAGCATTTT.

V gene TRBV6-5 combines with J gene TRBJ2-7, with D possibly being TRBD2 (6 bases). The length of the CDR3 is 16 residues. Trimming removed 0 bases from V and 3 bases from J, with 15 bases in between. From germline, CDR1 is MNHEY and CDR2 SVGAGI. CDR3 sequence reads: CASSYSITSLDYEQYF. The CDR3 DNA follows: TGTGCCAGCAGTTACTCTATCACTAGCTTAGACTACGAGCAGTACTTC.

This clonotype was counted between two and nine times. V is TRBV9 and J is TRBJ2-1; D remains unclear. The germline V gene has CDR1 SGDLS and CDR2 YYNGEE. Trimming removed 0 bases at V and 7 bases at J, with 8 bases between. This CDR3 has 13 residues. CDR3 region: CASSVGPRNEQFF. The CDR3 nucleotides read TGTGCCAGCAGCGTAGGCCCGAGAAATGAGCAGTTCTTC.

This clonotype turned up a few times. This chain joins TRBV6-2 or TRBV6-3 and TRBJ1-1, with D tentatively TRBD1 (5 bases). This CDR3 has 14 residues. Trimming left V 6 bases short and J 0 bases short, with 11 bases between. CDR1 MNHEY and CDR2 SVGEGT come from the germline V gene. DNA of the CDR3: TGTGCCAGCAGCCACCAGGGTCTGAACACTGAAGCTTTCTTT. This translates into CASSHQGLNTEAFF.

The chain carries TRBV5-1 and TRBJ1-6, with D unresolved. Per germline, CDR1 SGHRS and CDR2 YFSETQ. V was cut by 0 bases and J by 5 bases, with 12 bases left in between. This CDR3 is built from 16 residues. The CDR3 region is CASSLESATNNSPLHF. CDR3 coding DNA: TGCGCCAGCAGCTTGGAATCTGCTACTAATAATTCACCCCTCCACTTT.

The gene calls are TRBV30 and TRBJ2-7, with D tentatively TRBD1 or TRBD2 (5 bases each). V lost 0 bases and J 2 bases, leaving 8 bases between the germline ends. The CDR3 loop spans 13 amino acids. Germline-derived CDR1 and CDR2 are GTSNPN and SVGIG (reference sequence). The DNA for the CDR3 is TGTGCCTGGAGTGTGGGACGTACCTACGAGCAGTACTTC. Its protein product is CAWSVGRTYEQYF.

The rearrangement links TRBV15 to TRBJ2-5; D call uncertain. V shed 3 bases and J shed 5 bases, with 13 bases lying between them. In germline, CDR1 is LNHNV, CDR2 YYDKDF (reference sequence). This CDR3 is 14 amino acids long. CDR3 amino acids: CATSSSDFRETQYF. The CDR3 DNA reads TGTGCCACCAGCAGCAGCGATTTTAGGGAGACCCAGTACTTC.

This clonotype turned up a few times. The chain uses TRBV2 and TRBJ2-5; 9 bases match TRBD1. The J segment lost 4 bases and the V segment lost 6 bases, leaving 9 bases of the junction unmatched. The CDR3 covers 15 residues. Looked up from germline, CDR1 is SNHLY and CDR2 is FYNNEI. The CDR3 sequence is CASRPGTGSPETQYF. The CDR3 bases are TGTGCCAGCAGACCGGGGACAGGGTCGCCAGAGACCCAGTACTTC.

This clonotype was observed a few times. This chain links TRBV6-5 with TRBJ1-4; D may be TRBD1 (5 bases). Between the trimmed V and J ends, which lost 4 bases and 8 bases, there was a span of 17 bases. Germline V gene data show CDR1 as MNHEY and CDR2 as SVGAGI. The CDR3 has 15 amino acids. CDR3 nucleotide sequence: TGTGCCAGCAGTTTACGGGACTCTCTCGGGGAAAAACTGTTTTTT. It codes for CASSLRDSLGEKLFF.

The chain is built from TRBV28 and TRBJ2-6; TRBD1 or TRBD2 may be the D gene (6 bases each). There are 17 residues in the CDR3. Germline CDR1 and CDR2: MDHEN and SYDVKM. V lost 6 bases and J 5 bases, leaving 20 bases between the germline ends. The chain's CDR3 is CASRRGPPLTWANVLTF. The CDR3 DNA is TGTGCCAGCAGACGGGGGCCACCCTTAACTTGGGCCAACGTCCTGACTTTC.

V gene TRBV27 combines with J gene TRBJ1-2, with D possibly TRBD1 on 5 matching bases. This CDR3 has 14 residues. V was pared by 4 bases and J by 7 bases, with 16 bases between. Germline V gene lookup returns CDR1 MNHEY and CDR2 SMNVEV (reference sequence). In DNA, the CDR3 is TGTGCCAGCAGTTCTGTTAGCAGGGCAACTGGCTACACCTTC. This sequence encodes CASSSVSRATGYTF.

The V gene is TRBV5-1, the J gene TRBJ1-2; D gene ambiguous. The CDR3 is made up of 13 amino acids. Looked up from germline, CDR1 is SGHRS and CDR2 is YFSETQ. V was trimmed by 3 bases and J by 1 base, leaving 7 bases between them. CDR3 residues: CASSSQVNYGYTF. As DNA, the CDR3 is TGCGCCAGCAGCTCGCAGGTTAACTATGGCTACACCTTC.

The rearrangement links TRBV15 to TRBJ2-7; either TRBD1 or TRBD2 may supply D (6 bases each). The CDR3 spans 14 residues. V dropped 0 bases and J dropped 3 bases, with 9 bases sitting between them. Germline assignment: CDR1 LNHNV and CDR2 YYDKDF (reference sequence). CDR3 nucleotides: TGTGCCACCAGCAGAGATAGGGGGGTCTACGAGCAGTACTTC. Translated: CATSRDRGVYEQYF.

This chain uses TRBV12-3 or TRBV12-4 with TRBJ2-1, with TRBD2 identical over 11 bases. The length of the CDR3 is 15 residues. J lost 6 bases, V lost 5 bases, and 6 bases had no gene match. The CDR3 loop reads CASSISGGAVNEQFF. The CDR3 DNA sequence: TGTGCCAGCAGTATTAGCGGGGGGGCCGTCAATGAGCAGTTCTTC.

On this clonotype itself: This may arise from a read error, as a much more abundant clone is one base away. The chain uses TRBV18 and TRBJ2-5, with D possibly being TRBD1 or TRBD2 (5 bases each). CDR1 and CDR2 from the germline V gene are KGHSH and LQKENI. The V and J ends lost 0 bases and 8 bases respectively, with 13 bases between them. The CDR3 sequence is 14 residues long. The CDR3 sequence: CASSPPGRRDTQYF. CDR3 nucleotides: TGTGCCAGCTCACCACCCGGTCGACGGGACACCCAGTACTTC.